Listed here is a single T cell receptor beta chain. Its matching antigen is unknown. Germline assignment: CDR1 LGHNA and CDR2 YNFKEQ. The V end was cut by 4 bases, the J end by 0 bases, with 18 bases between. The CDR3 has 17 amino acids. Clones were sequenced by immunoSEQ multiplex PCR, and TCRdb holds only the in-frame ones, with some missing. Seen here are approximately 30,000 clones, approximately 80% observed once, and the top ten hold 0.95% to 1.5%. This record comes from a study of T cells in narcolepsy. The overall study: Donors had narcolepsy type 1 or type 2, or were healthy controls. Whole-study findings and limits: Autoreactive clone sequences were missing from some blood memory CD4+ repertoires.

V gene TRBV4-2 combines with J gene TRBJ1-1, with a tentative D call TRBD1 (6 bases). The sample was CD45RA- memory CD4+ T cells from PBMCs. This sequence was found in a human donor with narcolepsy. CDR3 residues: CASSPEGGGGMNTEAFF. CDR3 DNA: TGTGCCAGCAGCCCGGAGGGGGGCGGGGGGATGAACACTGAAGCTTTCTTT.